This TCR beta chain is from a study of brain T cells in children with intractable seizures. The method was immunoSEQ multiplex PCR; TCRdb's version includes in-frame clones alone and lacks a portion of them. The sample yields about 350,000 clones, 93% seen once. CDR1 and CDR2 (germline): LGHDT, YNNKEL (reference sequence). CDR3 length: 17 residues. Trimming stripped 4 bases from V and 2 bases from J, with 19 bases between. Time point specified: blood from clinic visit 5 months post-surgery; TSC patient then seizure free. The chain is built from TRBV3-1 (or the pseudogene TRBV3-2) and TRBJ2-3; D possibly corresponds to TRBD2 (6 bases). This sample comprised peripheral blood, obtained 5 to 6 months after surgery. This TCR came from a boy less than two years old with tuberous sclerosis and intractable seizures. CDR3 protein: CASSPREWGDFTDTQYF. CDR3 DNA sequence: TGTGCCAGCAGCCCGAGGGAGTGGGGGGACTTCACAGATACGCAGTATTTT.